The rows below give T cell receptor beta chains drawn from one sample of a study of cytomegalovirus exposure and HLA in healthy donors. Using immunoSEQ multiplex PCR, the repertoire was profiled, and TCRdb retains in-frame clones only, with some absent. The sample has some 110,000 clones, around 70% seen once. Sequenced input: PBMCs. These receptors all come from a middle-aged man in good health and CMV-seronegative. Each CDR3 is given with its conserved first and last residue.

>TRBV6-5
CASSYRGTGMNTEAFF
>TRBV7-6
CASSLVDYEQYF
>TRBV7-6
CANRGDRGFSGANVLTF
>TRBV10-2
CASGVWVGLASYEQYF
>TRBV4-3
CASSQAAGDTGELFF
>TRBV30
CAWRSLAANTGELFF
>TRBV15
CATRDDGGPWQPQHF
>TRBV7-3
CASSAGQEPYNEQFF
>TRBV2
CATHAGSGETQYF
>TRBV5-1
CASSPRTGTNSPLHF
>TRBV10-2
CASSESPGGYNSPLHF
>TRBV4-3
CASSQVDRGKGNEQFF
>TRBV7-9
CASSLRYAGADEQYF
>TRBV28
CASSSSGTSGFTDTQYF
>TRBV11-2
CASSPTSGRNNEQFF
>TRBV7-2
CASSFFGGSYEQYF
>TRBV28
CASSSDRARQPQHF
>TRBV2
CASSRRQGAGQPQHF
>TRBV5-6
CASSLGITKNIQYF
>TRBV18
CASSPRGQGVLGNTEAFF
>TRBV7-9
CASSRDSLNTEAFF
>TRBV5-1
CASGHRDLTNTGELFF
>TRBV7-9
CASSDRGSGHEQYF
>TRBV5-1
CASSPGQGAVQPQHF
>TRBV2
CASSVDLAPNEQFF
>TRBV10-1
CASSEGTEFSPLHF
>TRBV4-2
CASSQGQGGDEAFF
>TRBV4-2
CASSQDGTANEKLFF
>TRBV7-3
CASSLMSQARDTDTQETQYF
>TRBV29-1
CSAHHRTGMNTEAFF
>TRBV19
CASNVEGEGGYGYTF
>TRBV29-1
CSVDTGFTEAFF
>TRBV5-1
CASSLPEAASFRYF
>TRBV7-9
CASSPQGAGGTEAFF
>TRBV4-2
CASSQATGGNYGYTF
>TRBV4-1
CASSQGAGYTDTQYF
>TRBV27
CASKTGQHSYEQYF
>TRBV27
CASRSRQGIFFGYTF
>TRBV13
CASSSLTGGRETQYF
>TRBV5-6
CASSFTGTLSTDTQYF
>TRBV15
CATSRDLMNTEAFF
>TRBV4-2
CASSPILAGASTDTQYF
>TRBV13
CASSSPGQGSEQYF
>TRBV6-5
CASSGTGTYEQYF
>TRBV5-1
CASSVTGFGQPQHF
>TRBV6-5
CASSPDRGYEQYF
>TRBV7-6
CASSLRGTGVHGEQFF
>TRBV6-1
CASISGRAGNEQFF
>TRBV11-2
CASSPTDPSKDTQYF